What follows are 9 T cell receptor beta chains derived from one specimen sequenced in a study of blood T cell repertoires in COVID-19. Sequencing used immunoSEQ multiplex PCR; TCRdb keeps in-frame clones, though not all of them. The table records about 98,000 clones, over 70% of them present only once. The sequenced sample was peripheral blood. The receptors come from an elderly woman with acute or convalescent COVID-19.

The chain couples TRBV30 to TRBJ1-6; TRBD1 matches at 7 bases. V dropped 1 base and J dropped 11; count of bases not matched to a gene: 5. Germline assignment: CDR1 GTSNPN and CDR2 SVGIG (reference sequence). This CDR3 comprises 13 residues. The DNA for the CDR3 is TGTGCCTGGAGTGGAGACAGGGATACACCCCTCCACTTT. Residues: CAWSGDRDTPLHF.

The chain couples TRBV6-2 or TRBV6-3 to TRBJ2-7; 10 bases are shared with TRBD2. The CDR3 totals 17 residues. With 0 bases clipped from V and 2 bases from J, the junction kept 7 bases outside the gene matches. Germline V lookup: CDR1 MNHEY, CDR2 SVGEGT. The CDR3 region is CASSYSRLAGDPYEQYF. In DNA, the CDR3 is TGTGCCAGCAGTTACTCGAGGCTAGCGGGGGATCCCTACGAGCAGTACTTC.

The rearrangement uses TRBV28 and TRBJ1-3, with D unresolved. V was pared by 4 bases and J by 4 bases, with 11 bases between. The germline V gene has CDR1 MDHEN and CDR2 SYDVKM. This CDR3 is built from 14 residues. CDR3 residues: CASSYPPGGNTIYF. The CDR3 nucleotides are TGTGCCAGCAGTTACCCACCAGGAGGAAACACCATATATTTT.

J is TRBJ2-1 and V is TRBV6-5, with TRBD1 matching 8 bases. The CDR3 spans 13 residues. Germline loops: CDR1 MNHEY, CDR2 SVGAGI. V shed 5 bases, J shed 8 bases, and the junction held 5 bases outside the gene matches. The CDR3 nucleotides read TGTGCCAGCAGTCGTTCGACAGGGGATGAGCAGTTCTTC. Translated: CASSRSTGDEQFF.

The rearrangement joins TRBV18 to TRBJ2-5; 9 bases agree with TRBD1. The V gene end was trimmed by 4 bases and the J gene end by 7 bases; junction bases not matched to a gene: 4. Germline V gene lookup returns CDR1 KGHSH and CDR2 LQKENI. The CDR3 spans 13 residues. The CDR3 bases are TGTGCCAGCTCACGGGACAGGGAATTGACCCAGTACTTC. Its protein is CASSRDRELTQYF.

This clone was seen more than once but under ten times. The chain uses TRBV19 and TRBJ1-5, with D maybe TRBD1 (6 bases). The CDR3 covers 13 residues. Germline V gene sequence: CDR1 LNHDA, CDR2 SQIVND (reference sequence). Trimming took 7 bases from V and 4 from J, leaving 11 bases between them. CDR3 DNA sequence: TGTGCCAGTAATACACAGGGTAATCAGCCCCAGCATTTT. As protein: CASNTQGNQPQHF.

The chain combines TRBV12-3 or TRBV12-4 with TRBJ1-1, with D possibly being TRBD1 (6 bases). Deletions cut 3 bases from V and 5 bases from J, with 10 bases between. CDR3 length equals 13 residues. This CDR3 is CASSLIGQTEAFF. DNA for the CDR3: TGTGCCAGCAGTTTGATAGGACAGACTGAAGCTTTCTTT.

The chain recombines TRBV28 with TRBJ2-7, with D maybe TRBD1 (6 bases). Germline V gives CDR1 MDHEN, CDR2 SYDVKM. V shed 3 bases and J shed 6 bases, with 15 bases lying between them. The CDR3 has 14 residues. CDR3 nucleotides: TGTGCCAGCAGTTTTTCGGACAGACCCGCCGAGCAGTACTTC. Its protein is CASSFSDRPAEQYF.

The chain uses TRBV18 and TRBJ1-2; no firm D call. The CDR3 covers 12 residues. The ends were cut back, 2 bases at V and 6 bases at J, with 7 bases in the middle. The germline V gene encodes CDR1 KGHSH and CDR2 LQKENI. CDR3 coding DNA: TGTGCCAGCTCACCAAGTGGAGATGGCTACACCTTC. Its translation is CASSPSGDGYTF.